The clone carrying this T cell receptor (beta chain) was seen many times. The CDR3 is 14 amino acids. With 5 bases removed from V and 2 bases from J, the gap between germline ends came to 13 bases. In germline, CDR1 is SGHTA, CDR2 FQGNSA. TCRbeta library construction was performed incorporating unique molecular identifiers. Via MiXCR, TCRdb re-called the PCR reads, giving one row per CDR3 protein. The repertoire holds approximately 250,000 distinct CDR3 sequences, with 9.7% as singletons. The data belong to a study of T-cell reconstitution after alpha-beta-depleted transplantation in children. The source was PBMCs from the stem cell graft donor, collected from the stem cell graft. This sequence was found in a human donor who donated a stem cell graft to a child with SCID. V is TRBV7-2 and J is TRBJ2-7, with a possible D match to TRBD1 (5 bases). CDR3 in DNA: TGTGCCAGCAGCCGTAACACAGGTCCCTACGAGCAGTACTTC. The encoded protein is CASSRNTGPYEQYF.